This paragraph covers one TCR beta chain sequence. Generated by immunoSEQ multiplex PCR, the TCRdb table keeps only in-frame clones and is missing some. The sample records 76,000 or so clones, approximately 80% being singletons. The sample is drawn from a study of PD-1 blockade in mismatch repair-deficient tumors. The CDR3 covers 16 residues. After removal of 0 bases from V and 8 bases from J, the junction contained 6 bases not matched to a gene. CDR1 MNHEY and CDR2 SMNVEV come from the germline V gene (reference sequence). The receptor was derived from an adult with mismatch repair-deficient cancer. The sample consisted of peripheral blood, taken 44 weeks after starting pembrolizumab. The V call is TRBV27, the J call TRBJ2-1, with 11 bases matching TRBD1. The CDR3 protein is CASSLSWGQGVDEQFF. In nucleotides, the CDR3 is TGTGCCAGCAGTTTATCGTGGGGACAGGGGGTCGATGAGCAGTTCTTC.